This entry describes one TCR beta chain. The source of the sample is a study of shared clonotypes between healthy human individuals. Trimming pared 4 bases from V and 1 base from J, leaving 17 bases between. This CDR3 comprises 18 residues. Germline V gives CDR1 MNHEY, CDR2 SMNVEV (reference sequence). TCRdb's table, derived via immunoSEQ multiplex PCR, lists solely in-frame clones and lacks some. The sample yields approximately 2,000,000 clones, roughly 92% seen once. The chain uses TRBV27 and TRBJ2-6; D assignment may be TRBD1 or TRBD2 (7 bases each). The sample was naive CD4+ T cells from PBMCs. As to subset: CD45RA+ positively selected. This receptor was obtained from a man between 18 and 35 years old in good health. Some clones in this sample may be carry-over from other donors' samples. CDR3 loop: CASSSRGGGESGANVLTF. As DNA, the CDR3 is TGTGCCAGCAGTTCCCGGGGAGGGGGCGAATCTGGGGCCAACGTCCTGACTTTC.